This is a list of T cell receptor beta chains from one sample in a study of OX40 agonist ivuxolimab in advanced cancers. Clones were sequenced by immunoSEQ multiplex PCR, and TCRdb holds only the in-frame ones, with some missing. The data hold roughly 76,000 clones, with about 86% observed a single time. The specimen was CD4+ or CD8+ T cells sorted from blood, collected in a trial of the OX40 agonist ivuxolimab. The receptors derive from an adult with an advanced solid tumor such as melanoma, head and neck, liver or kidney cancer. Both conserved end residues are part of each CDR3. The D gene is left open where the match is weak. The size of a clone is reported for some rows only, either as once, few or many, or as a class for expanded clones.

TGCAGCGTAGGGGCGAGCTCCTACAATGAGCAGTTCTTC	CSVGASSYNEQFF	13	-	TRBJ2-1	TRBV29-1	-
TGCGCCAGCAGCCAAGAACTAGGGGACAATGAGCAGTTCTTC	CASSQELGDNEQFF	14	-	TRBJ2-1	TRBV4-3	-
TGCAGCGTTGCTGGGGCGGGAAACACCATATATTTT	CSVAGAGNTIYF	12	-	TRBJ1-3	TRBV29-1	-
TGCGCCAGCAGCTTATCTAGCGGGAGCTTCAGCTCCTACGAGCAGTACTTC	CASSLSSGSFSSYEQYF	17	-	TRBJ2-7	TRBV5-1	TRBD2
TGTGCCAGCATGGGACGGGATACGCAGTATTTT	CASMGRDTQYF	11	-	TRBJ2-3	TRBV6-6	-
TGTGCCAGCAGCTTAGAAGGGGGCTACACCTTC	CASSLEGGYTF	11	-	TRBJ1-2	TRBV7-8	-
TGTGCCAGCAGACCCCGGCTAGCGGGAGTTGGCAATGAGCAGTTCTTC	CASRPRLAGVGNEQFF	16	-	TRBJ2-1	TRBV28	TRBD2
TGTGCCAGCAGGGACGGACCGAACACTGAAGCTTTCTTT	CASRDGPNTEAFF	13	once	TRBJ1-1	TRBV6-5	-
TGTGCCAGCTCACCAGCGGGACGGAAGAACACTGAAGCTTTCTTT	CASSPAGRKNTEAFF	15	few	TRBJ1-1	TRBV18	-
TGTGCCAGCTCATATTCGACAGCTAACACTGAAGCTTTCTTT	CASSYSTANTEAFF	14	-	TRBJ1-1	TRBV18	-
TGTGCCAGCAGCCCCACTAGCGGGAGCGACGAGCAGTACTTC	CASSPTSGSDEQYF	14	-	TRBJ2-7	TRBV11-3	TRBD2